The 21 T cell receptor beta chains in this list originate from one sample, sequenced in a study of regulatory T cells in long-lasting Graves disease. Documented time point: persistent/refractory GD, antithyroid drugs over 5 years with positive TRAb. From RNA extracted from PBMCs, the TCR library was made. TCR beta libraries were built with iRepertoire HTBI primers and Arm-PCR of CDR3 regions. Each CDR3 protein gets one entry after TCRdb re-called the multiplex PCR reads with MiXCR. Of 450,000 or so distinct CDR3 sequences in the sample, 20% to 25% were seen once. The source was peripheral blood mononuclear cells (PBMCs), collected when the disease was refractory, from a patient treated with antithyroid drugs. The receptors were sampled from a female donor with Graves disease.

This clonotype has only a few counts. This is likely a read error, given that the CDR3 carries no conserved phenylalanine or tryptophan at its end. In DNA form, the CDR3 reads TGTGCCAGCAGCGCCGCCGGGAACACTGAAGCTTTCCTT. It specifies CASSAAGNTEAFL. This chain connects TRBV7-2 to TRBJ1-1; D is ambiguous. Trimming removed 5 bases at V and 1 base at J, with 8 bases between. Germline-derived CDR1 and CDR2 are SGHTA and FQGNSA. This CDR3 is built from 13 residues.

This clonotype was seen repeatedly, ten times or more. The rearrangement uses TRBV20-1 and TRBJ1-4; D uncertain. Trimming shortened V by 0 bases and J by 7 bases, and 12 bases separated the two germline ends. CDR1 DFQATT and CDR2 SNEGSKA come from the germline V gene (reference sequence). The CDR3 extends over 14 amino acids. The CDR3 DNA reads TGCAGTGCTAGAGATCCGCGGAACTTTGAAAAACTGTTTTTT. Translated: CSARDPRNFEKLFF.

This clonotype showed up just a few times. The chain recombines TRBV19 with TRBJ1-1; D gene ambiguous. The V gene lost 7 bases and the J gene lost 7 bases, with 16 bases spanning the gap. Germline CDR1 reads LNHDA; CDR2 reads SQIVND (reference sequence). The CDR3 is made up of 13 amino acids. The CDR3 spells CASKVEDPREAFF. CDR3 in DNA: TGTGCCAGTAAAGTCGAGGACCCGCGTGAAGCTTTCTTT.

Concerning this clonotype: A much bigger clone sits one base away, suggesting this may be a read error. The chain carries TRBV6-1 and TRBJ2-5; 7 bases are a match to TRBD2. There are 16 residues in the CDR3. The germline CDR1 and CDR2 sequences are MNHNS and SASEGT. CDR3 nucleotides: TGTGCCAGCAGGCCGTTTGGGGACTACGGCCAAGAGACCCTGTACTTC. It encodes CASRPFGDYGQETLYF.

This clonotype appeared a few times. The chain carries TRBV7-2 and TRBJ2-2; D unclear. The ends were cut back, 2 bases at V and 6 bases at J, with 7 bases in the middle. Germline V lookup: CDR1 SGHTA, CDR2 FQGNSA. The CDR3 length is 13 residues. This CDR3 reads CASSLFLPGELFF. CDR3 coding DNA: TGTGCCAGCAGCTTATTTCTTCCCGGGGAGCTGTTTTTT.

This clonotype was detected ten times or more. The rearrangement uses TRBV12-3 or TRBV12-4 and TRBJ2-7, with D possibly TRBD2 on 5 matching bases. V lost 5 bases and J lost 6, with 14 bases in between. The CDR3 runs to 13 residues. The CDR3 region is CASSGTGFPEQYF. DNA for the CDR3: TGTGCCAGCAGTGGAACGGGATTTCCCGAGCAGTACTTC.

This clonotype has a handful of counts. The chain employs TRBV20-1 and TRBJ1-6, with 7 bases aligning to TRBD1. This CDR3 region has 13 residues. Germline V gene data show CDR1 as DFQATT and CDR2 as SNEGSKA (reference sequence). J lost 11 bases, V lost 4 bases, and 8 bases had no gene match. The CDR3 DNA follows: TGCAGTGCTATTCCCGGACAGGAGACACCCCTCCACTTT. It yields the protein CSAIPGQETPLHF.

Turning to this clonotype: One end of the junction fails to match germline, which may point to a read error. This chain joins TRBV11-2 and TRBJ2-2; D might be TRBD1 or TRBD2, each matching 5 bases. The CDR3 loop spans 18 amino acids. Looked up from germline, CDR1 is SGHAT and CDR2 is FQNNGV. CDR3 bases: TGTGCCAGCAGCTTAGATCTTGTGCCACTAGAGGACACCAGGGAGCTGTTTTTT. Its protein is CASSLDLVPLEDTRELFF.

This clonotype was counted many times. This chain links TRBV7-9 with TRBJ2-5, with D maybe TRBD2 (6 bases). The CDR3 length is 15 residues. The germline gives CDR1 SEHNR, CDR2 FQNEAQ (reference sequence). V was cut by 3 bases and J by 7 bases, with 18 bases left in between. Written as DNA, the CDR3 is TGTGCCAGCAGCTTTAGTGGGGCGGGGCCTCCGACCCAGTACTTC. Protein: CASSFSGAGPPTQYF.

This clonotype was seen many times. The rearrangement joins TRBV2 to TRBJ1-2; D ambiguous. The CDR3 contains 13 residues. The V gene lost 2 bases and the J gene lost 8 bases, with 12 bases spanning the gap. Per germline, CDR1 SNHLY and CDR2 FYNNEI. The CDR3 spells CASSERAVKGYTF. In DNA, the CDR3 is TGTGCCAGCAGTGAAAGGGCAGTAAAAGGCTACACCTTC.

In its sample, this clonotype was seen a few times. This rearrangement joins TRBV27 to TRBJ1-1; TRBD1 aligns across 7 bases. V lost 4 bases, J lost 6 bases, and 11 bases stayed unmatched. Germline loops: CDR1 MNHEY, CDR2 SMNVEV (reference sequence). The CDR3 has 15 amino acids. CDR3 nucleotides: TGTGCCAGCAGTTCCAGGGACAGAGGCTTTCCTGAAGCTTTCTTT. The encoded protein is CASSSRDRGFPEAFF.

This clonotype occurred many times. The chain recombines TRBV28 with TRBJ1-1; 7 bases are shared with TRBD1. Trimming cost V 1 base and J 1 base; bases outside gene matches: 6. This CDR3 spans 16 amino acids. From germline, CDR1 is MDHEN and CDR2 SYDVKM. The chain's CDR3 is CASSLFAGTANTEAFF. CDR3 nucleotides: TGTGCCAGCAGTTTATTTGCGGGGACAGCGAACACTGAAGCTTTCTTT.

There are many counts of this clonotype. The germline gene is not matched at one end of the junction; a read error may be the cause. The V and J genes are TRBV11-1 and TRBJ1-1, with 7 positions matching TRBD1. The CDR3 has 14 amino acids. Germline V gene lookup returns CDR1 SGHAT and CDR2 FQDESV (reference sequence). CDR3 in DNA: TGTGCCAGCAGCCCGGGACAGCATAGCACTGAAGCTTGCTTT. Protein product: CASSPGQHSTEACF.

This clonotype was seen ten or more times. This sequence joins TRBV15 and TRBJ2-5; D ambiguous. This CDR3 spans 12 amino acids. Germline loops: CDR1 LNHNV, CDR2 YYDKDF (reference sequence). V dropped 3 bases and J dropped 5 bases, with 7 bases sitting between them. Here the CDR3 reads CATSRSSETQYF. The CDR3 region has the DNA TGTGCCACCAGCAGGTCTTCGGAGACCCAGTACTTC.

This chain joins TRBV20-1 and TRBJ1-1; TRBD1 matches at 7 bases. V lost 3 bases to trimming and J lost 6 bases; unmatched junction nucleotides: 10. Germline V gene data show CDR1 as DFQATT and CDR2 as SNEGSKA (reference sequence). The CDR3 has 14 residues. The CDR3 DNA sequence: TGCAGTGCTAGCGACCGGGACAGCATCGCTGAAGCTTTCTTT. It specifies CSASDRDSIAEAFF.

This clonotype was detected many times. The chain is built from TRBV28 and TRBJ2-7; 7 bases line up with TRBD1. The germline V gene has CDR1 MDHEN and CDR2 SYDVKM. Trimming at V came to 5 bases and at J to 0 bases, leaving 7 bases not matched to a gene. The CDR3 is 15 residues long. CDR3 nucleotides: TGTGCCAGCAGTCACACAGGGGCCATCTCCTACGAGCAGTACTTC. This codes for CASSHTGAISYEQYF.

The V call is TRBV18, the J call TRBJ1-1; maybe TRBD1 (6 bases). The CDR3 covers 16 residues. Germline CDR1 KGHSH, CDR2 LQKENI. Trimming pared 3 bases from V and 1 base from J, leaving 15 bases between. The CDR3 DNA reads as TGTGCCAGCTCACCCCTCGGGGGCGGGGCGAACACTGAAGCTTTCTTT. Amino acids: CASSPLGGGANTEAFF.

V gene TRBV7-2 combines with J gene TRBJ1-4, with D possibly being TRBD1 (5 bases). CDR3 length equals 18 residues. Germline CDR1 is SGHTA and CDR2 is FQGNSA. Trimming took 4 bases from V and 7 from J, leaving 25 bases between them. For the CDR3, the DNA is TGTGCCAGCAGCTCACCCTTACAGGAGGCTACGTCGGGTGAAAAACTGTTTTTT. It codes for CASSSPLQEATSGEKLFF.

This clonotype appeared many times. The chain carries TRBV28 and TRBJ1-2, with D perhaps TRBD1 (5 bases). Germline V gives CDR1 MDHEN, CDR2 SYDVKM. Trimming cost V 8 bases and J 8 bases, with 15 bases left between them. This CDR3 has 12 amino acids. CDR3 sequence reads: CASQSGDMGYTF. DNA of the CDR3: TGTGCCAGCCAATCGGGGGATATGGGCTACACCTTC.

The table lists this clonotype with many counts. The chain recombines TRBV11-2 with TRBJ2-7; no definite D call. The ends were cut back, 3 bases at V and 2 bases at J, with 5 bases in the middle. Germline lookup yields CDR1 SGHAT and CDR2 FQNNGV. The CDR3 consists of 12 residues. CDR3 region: CASSFGPYEQYF. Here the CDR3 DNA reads TGTGCCAGCAGCTTTGGGCCCTACGAGCAGTACTTC.

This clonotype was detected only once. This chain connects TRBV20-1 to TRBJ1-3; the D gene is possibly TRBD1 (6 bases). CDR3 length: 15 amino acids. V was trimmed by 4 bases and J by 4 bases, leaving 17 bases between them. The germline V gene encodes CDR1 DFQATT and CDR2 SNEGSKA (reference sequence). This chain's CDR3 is CSAKTGFGSGNTIYF. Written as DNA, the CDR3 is TGCAGTGCTAAGACAGGCTTCGGCTCAGGAAACACCATATATTTT.